One and the same sample provided the 17 T cell receptor beta chains below, sequenced in a study of blood T cell repertoires in COVID-19. Produced via immunoSEQ multiplex PCR; TCRdb's table is partial and in-frame only. This sample has under 350,000 clones, with 85% to 90% found just once. The specimen was peripheral blood. These receptors all stem from a woman aged 25 to 39 with COVID-19, enrolled during active disease.

The CDR3 DNA reads TGTGCCAGCAGCCCCGAACCTCCGCGGGGGAGGGGCTCGTTCTTC. Its translation: CASSPEPPRGRGSFF. V usage is TRBV3-1 (or the pseudogene TRBV3-2) and J usage is TRBJ2-1; 7 nucleotides match TRBD2. Germline CDR1 and CDR2: LGHDT and YNNKEL (reference sequence). The CDR3 spans 15 residues. The trim removed 4 bases at V and 15 bases at J, leaving 18 bases unmatched.

The chain combines TRBV2 with TRBJ2-5; 7 bases agree with TRBD2. J lost 10 bases, V lost 7 bases, and 6 bases had no gene match. This CDR3 has 11 amino acids. Germline CDR1 SNHLY, CDR2 FYNNEI. CDR3 sequence reads: CASTGGGVQYF. The CDR3 DNA sequence: TGTGCCAGCACGGGGGGAGGGGTCCAGTACTTC.

The V call is TRBV6-5, the J call TRBJ2-1, with 8 bases lining up with TRBD2. The V segment lost 5 bases and the J segment 9 bases; nucleotides outside the gene matches: 9. The CDR3 is 14 residues long. Germline loops: CDR1 MNHEY, CDR2 SVGAGI. The CDR3 protein is CASSPQRGLGEQFF. DNA of the CDR3: TGTGCCAGCAGTCCCCAGCGGGGGCTAGGTGAGCAGTTCTTC.

The chain joins TRBV4-2 to TRBJ1-2; possibly TRBD1 for D (5 bases). With 2 bases removed from V and 8 bases from J, the gap between germline ends came to 15 bases. The germline gives CDR1 LGHNA, CDR2 YNFKEQ. This CDR3 has 14 amino acids. The CDR3 coding sequence is TGTGCCAGCAGCCAATTGGGGATGGCAGGGGGCTACACCTTC. It codes for CASSQLGMAGGYTF.

The gene calls are TRBV7-3 and TRBJ2-3; D gene ambiguous. Germline loops: CDR1 SGHTA, CDR2 FQGTGA. The CDR3 is made up of 16 amino acids. The V end was cut by 5 bases, the J end by 2 bases, with 17 bases between. The CDR3 region is CASSPTASYYTDTQYF. Written as DNA, the CDR3 is TGTGCCAGCAGCCCTACGGCCAGCTACTACACAGATACGCAGTATTTT.

J is TRBJ2-1 and V is TRBV7-2; TRBD2 matches at 12 bases. CDR1 and CDR2 (germline): SGHTA, FQGNSA. The trim removed 3 bases at V and 8 bases at J, leaving 5 bases unmatched. There are 15 residues in the CDR3. The CDR3 sequence is CASSFGTSGSYEQFF. As DNA, the CDR3 is TGTGCCAGCAGCTTCGGGACTAGCGGGTCCTATGAGCAGTTCTTC.

The chain links TRBV19 to TRBJ1-4; tentatively, D is TRBD1 (6 bases). From germline, CDR1 is LNHDA and CDR2 SQIVND (reference sequence). The CDR3 has 16 amino acids. The ends were cut back, 2 bases at V and 7 bases at J, with 17 bases in the middle. CDR3 nucleotide sequence: TGTGCCAGTAGTATACCCTTCACGGGGGGCGGTGAAAAACTGTTTTTT. The encoded protein is CASSIPFTGGGEKLFF.

The chain employs TRBV18 and TRBJ1-4; D not resolved. The ends were cut back, 3 bases at V and 5 bases at J, with 13 bases in the middle. Germline CDR1 and CDR2: KGHSH and LQKENI. This CDR3 has 15 amino acids. CDR3 DNA: TGTGCCAGCTCACCTTTACAAGGGAGGAATGAAAAACTGTTTTTT. Protein: CASSPLQGRNEKLFF.

The chain carries TRBV6-6 and TRBJ2-2, with TRBD1 as a possible D gene (6 bases). The CDR3 is 16 amino acids. V was pared by 2 bases and J by 5 bases, with 15 bases between. Germline V gene data show CDR1 as MNHNY and CDR2 as SVGAGI (reference sequence). DNA for the CDR3: TGTGCCAGCAGTTACCGAGGGGGAAGGGAAACCGGGGAGCTGTTTTTT. Its protein is CASSYRGGRETGELFF.

This rearrangement joins TRBV3-1 (or the pseudogene TRBV3-2) to TRBJ2-1; D is unresolved. V lost 4 bases to trimming and J lost 8 bases, with 12 bases between them. This CDR3 contains 13 residues. CDR1 is LGHDT and CDR2 is YNNKEL in the germline V gene (reference sequence). Written as DNA, the CDR3 is TGTGCCAGCAGCCTAAAGCCCCTATATGAGCAGTTCTTC. Encoded protein: CASSLKPLYEQFF.

This chain connects TRBV7-9 to TRBJ2-7; the D gene is possibly TRBD2 (6 bases). Trimming cost V 5 bases and J 6 bases, with 17 bases left between them. The CDR3 consists of 14 residues. Germline V gene lookup returns CDR1 SEHNR and CDR2 FQNEAQ (reference sequence). CDR3 amino acids: CASSKRGEEREQYV. The CDR3 DNA follows: TGTGCCAGCAGCAAAAGAGGGGAGGAACGCGAGCAGTACGTC.

This clone came up a few times. The rearrangement uses TRBV11-2 and TRBJ1-1; weak D call: TRBD1 (5 bases). Germline assignment: CDR1 SGHAT and CDR2 FQNNGV. V lost 6 bases to trimming and J lost 1 base, with 15 bases between them. This CDR3 spans 15 amino acids. CDR3 sequence reads: CASRLGLTANTEAFF. Here the CDR3 DNA reads TGTGCCAGCAGATTGGGACTCACCGCGAACACTGAAGCTTTCTTT.

This clone was observed once. The chain uses TRBV7-9 and TRBJ1-5; a possible D gene is TRBD1 (6 bases). The CDR3 is made up of 14 amino acids. Between the trimmed V and J ends, which lost 4 bases and 4 bases, there was a span of 11 bases. CDR1 and CDR2 (germline): SEHNR, FQNEAQ (reference sequence). The CDR3 DNA reads TGTGCCAGCAGCTCCGGGACACCTAATCAGCCCCAGCATTTT. Amino acids: CASSSGTPNQPQHF. Based on the CDR3 plus reference TRBV7-9 and TRBJ1-5, the full variable domain is DTGVSQNPRHKITKRGQNVTFRCDPISEHNRLYWYRQTLGQGPEFLTYFQNEAQLEKSRLLSDRFSAERPKGSFSTLEIQRTEQGDSAMYLCASSSGTPNQPQHFGDGTRLSIL.

The chain is built from TRBV7-9 and TRBJ2-7, with TRBD1 as a possible D gene (6 bases). This CDR3 has 14 residues. CDR1 SEHNR and CDR2 FQNEAQ come from the germline V gene (reference sequence). Trimming removed 4 bases from V and 3 bases from J, with 13 bases in between. CDR3 sequence: CASSSPNRDYEQYF. Written as DNA, the CDR3 is TGTGCCAGCAGCTCGCCAAACAGGGACTACGAGCAGTACTTC.

The gene calls are TRBV14 and TRBJ1-2; D is ambiguous. The CDR3 length is 12 residues. Trimming left V 1 base short and J 7 bases short, with 7 bases between. Germline assignment: CDR1 SGHDN and CDR2 FVKESK. CDR3 nucleotide sequence: TGTGCCAGCAGCCAAGGTAGTGGTGGCTACACCTTC. It translates to CASSQGSGGYTF.

This chain connects TRBV10-2 to TRBJ1-5; no firm D call. CDR3 length equals 14 residues. Germline lookup yields CDR1 WSHSY and CDR2 SAAADI. V lost 10 bases and J lost 3, with 16 bases in between. The CDR3 loop reads CATQPTLFNQPQHF. As DNA, the CDR3 is TGCGCCACCCAGCCGACACTTTTCAATCAGCCCCAGCATTTT.

This chain uses TRBV3-1 (or the pseudogene TRBV3-2) with TRBJ2-2; perhaps TRBD1 as D (5 bases). Trimming took 3 bases from V and 8 from J, leaving 7 bases between them. The CDR3 has 12 amino acids. Per germline, CDR1 LGHDT and CDR2 YNNKEL (reference sequence). The CDR3 here is CASSHAGGELFF. CDR3 nucleotides: TGTGCCAGCAGCCATGCAGGGGGGGAGCTGTTTTTT.